The 8 T cell receptor beta chains below all came from one sample that was sequenced in a study of cytomegalovirus exposure and HLA in healthy donors. The PCR ran on 60 Vbeta and 13 Jbeta primers. Generated by immunoSEQ multiplex PCR, the TCRdb table keeps only in-frame clones and is missing some. The sample includes more than 140,000 clones, roughly 78% of them seen just once. Sequenced input: PBMCs. These receptors were obtained from a man aged 18 to 29 in good health and CMV-seropositive.

The chain uses TRBV5-1 and TRBJ2-1; 8 bases map to TRBD1. Germline V gene sequence: CDR1 SGHRS, CDR2 YFSETQ. With V trimmed by 2 bases and J by 9 bases, 4 bases remained unmatched. The CDR3 sequence is 13 residues long. CDR3 in DNA: TGCGCCAGCAGCTTCGGACAGGGCGGTGAGCAGTTCTTC. Translated: CASSFGQGGEQFF.

CDR3 nucleotides: TGCGCCAGCAGCCCTGAAGGTGCTAGAACTCTCTACGAGCAGTACTTC. It yields the protein CASSPEGARTLYEQYF. The genes are TRBV5-1 and TRBJ2-7; D is uncertain. CDR1 is SGHRS and CDR2 is YFSETQ in the germline V gene. Trimming left V 4 bases short and J 3 bases short, with 20 bases between. The CDR3 is made up of 16 amino acids. Looking up the rest from reference TRBV5-1 and TRBJ2-7 gives the full variable domain: KAGVTQTPRYLIKTRGQQVTLSCSPISGHRSVSWYQQTPGQGLQFLFEYFSETQRNKGNFPGRFSGRQFSNSRSEMNVSTLELGDSALYLCASSPEGARTLYEQYFGPGTRLTVT.

The chain employs TRBV6-6 and TRBJ2-2; 10 positions match TRBD1. CDR1 MNHNY and CDR2 SVGAGI come from the germline V gene (reference sequence). The CDR3 has 16 residues. V lost 0 bases, J lost 5 bases, and 3 bases stayed unmatched. CDR3: CASSYSDRGLTGELFF. The CDR3 DNA follows: TGTGCCAGCAGTTACTCTGACAGGGGGCTTACCGGGGAGCTGTTTTTT.

The J gene is TRBJ1-1, the V gene TRBV28, with D possibly matching TRBD1 (5 bases). V was pared by 4 bases and J by 10 bases, with 16 bases between. Germline V CDR1 and CDR2: MDHEN, SYDVKM. This CDR3 contains 13 residues. CDR3 nucleotides: TGTGCCAGCAGTTCCCCTACTTGGCAGGGAGCTTTCTTT. Translation: CASSSPTWQGAFF.

The chain links TRBV6-1 to TRBJ2-7; D not certain. The CDR3 has 14 residues. Deletions cut 6 bases from V and 0 bases from J, with 12 bases between. CDR1 and CDR2 from the germline V gene are MNHNS and SASEGT. CDR3 DNA sequence: TGTGCCAGCAGGGGCGCAGAATACTCCTACGAGCAGTACTTC. It yields the protein CASRGAEYSYEQYF.

This chain uses TRBV13 with TRBJ2-4, with D possibly matching TRBD2 (7 bases). Trimming left V 5 bases short and J 0 bases short, with 14 bases between. Germline assignment: CDR1 PRHDT and CDR2 FYEKMQ (reference sequence). There are 16 residues in the CDR3. DNA of the CDR3: TGTGCCAGCAGCGGGAGGGGGGCACTAGCCAAAAACATTCAGTACTTC. Translated, it gives CASSGRGALAKNIQYF.

With respect to this clone: An end of the junction differs from the germline gene, which may be a read error. Other DNA sequences in the same sample also yield this CDR3. This sequence joins TRBV5-8 and TRBJ2-7; perhaps TRBD1 as D (6 bases). Germline V CDR1 and CDR2: SGHTS, YDEGEE. The CDR3 is 15 residues long. The CDR3: CASSSGQLVVYEQYF. CDR3 in DNA: TGCGCCAGCAGCTCAGGACAGCTGGTGGTCTACGAGCAGTACTTC.

This chain uses TRBV4-1 with TRBJ1-4; no clear D gene. The CDR3 has 15 residues. With 4 bases removed from V and 8 bases from J, the gap between germline ends came to 17 bases. The V gene's germline CDR1 is MGHRA and CDR2 YSYEKL. This CDR3 is CASSRKDSQGEKLFF. The CDR3 DNA sequence: TGCGCCAGCAGCCGAAAGGACTCTCAAGGGGAAAAACTGTTTTTT.